This TCR beta chain came from a study of PD-1 blockade in classical Hodgkin lymphoma. Some clones are missing from TCRdb's copy, which holds only in-frame ones; the method was immunoSEQ multiplex PCR. In the table there are about 94,000 clones, 89% of which are singletons. As for this clone: Its antigen is not identified.

Unmatched junction bases numbered 1, after V lost 6 bases and J lost 3 bases. Germline V CDR1 and CDR2: MNHEY, SVGAGI. The CDR3 totals 13 residues. Brentuximab vedotin exposure varied, and every patient relapsed after autologous stem cell transplantation. The best responses consisted of complete response, partial response or progressive disease. General study findings and limits: Healthy donors were reported to have higher baseline TCR diversity than newly diagnosed patients. Excluded were patients who started nivolumab under 1 year after ASCT, a group that had lower diversity.

The chain joins TRBV6-5 to TRBJ2-7; 11 nucleotides match TRBD2. The receptor was derived from a human donor with classical Hodgkin lymphoma. The material was peripheral blood mononuclear cells (PBMCs), obtained before the second cycle of nivolumab. The DNA for the CDR3 is TGTGCCAGCAGACTAGCGGGAGACTACGAGCAGTACTTC. This encodes CASRLAGDYEQYF.